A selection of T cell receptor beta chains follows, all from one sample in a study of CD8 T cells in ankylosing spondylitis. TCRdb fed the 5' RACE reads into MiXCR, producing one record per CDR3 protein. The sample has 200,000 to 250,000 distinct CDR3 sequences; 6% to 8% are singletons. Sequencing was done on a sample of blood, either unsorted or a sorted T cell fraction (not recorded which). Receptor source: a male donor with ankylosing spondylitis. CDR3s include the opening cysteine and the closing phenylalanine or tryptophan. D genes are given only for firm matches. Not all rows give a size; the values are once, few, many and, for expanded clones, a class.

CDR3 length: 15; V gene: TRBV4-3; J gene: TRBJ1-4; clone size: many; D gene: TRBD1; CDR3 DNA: TGCGCCAGCAGCCATAAGGGGGCGTCTAATGAAAAACTGTTTTTT; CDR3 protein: CASSHKGASNEKLFF
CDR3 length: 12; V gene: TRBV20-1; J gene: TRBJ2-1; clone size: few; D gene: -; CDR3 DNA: TGCAGTGCGCGGGACTTCTACAATGAGCAGTTCTTC; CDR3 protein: CSARDFYNEQFF
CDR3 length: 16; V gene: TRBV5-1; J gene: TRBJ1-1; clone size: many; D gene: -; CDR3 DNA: TGCGCCAGCAGCTTGGCCCGGGGGGGACGGACGATTGGGGCTTTCTTT; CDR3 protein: CASSLARGGRTIGAFF
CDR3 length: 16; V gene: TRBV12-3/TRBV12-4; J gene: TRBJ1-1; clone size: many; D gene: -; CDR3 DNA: TGTGCCAGCAGTTCCTCCGGGGCAGGGGAGAACACTGAAGCTTTCTTT; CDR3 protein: CASSSSGAGENTEAFF
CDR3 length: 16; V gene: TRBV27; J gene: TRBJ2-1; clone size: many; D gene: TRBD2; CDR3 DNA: TGTGCCAGCAGTCCAATACTAGCGGGAGGGCCGTTTGAGCAGTTCTTC; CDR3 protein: CASSPILAGGPFEQFF
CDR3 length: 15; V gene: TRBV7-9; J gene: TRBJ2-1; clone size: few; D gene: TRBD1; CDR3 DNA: TGTGCCAGCAGGGCGACAGGGGGCCTCTCCCATGAGCAGTTCTTC; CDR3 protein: CASRATGGLSHEQFF
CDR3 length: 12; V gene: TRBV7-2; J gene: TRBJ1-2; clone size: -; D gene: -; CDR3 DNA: TGTGCCAGCAGCTTATTTTTGGATGGCTACACCTTC; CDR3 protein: CASSLFLDGYTF
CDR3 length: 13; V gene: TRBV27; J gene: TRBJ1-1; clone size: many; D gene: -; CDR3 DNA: TGTGCCAGCAGTTTCGGGAGACAGACTGAAGCTTTCTTT; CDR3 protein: CASSFGRQTEAFF
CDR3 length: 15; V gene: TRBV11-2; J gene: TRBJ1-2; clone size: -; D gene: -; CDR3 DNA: TGTGCCAGCAACCCCGGTGGAGGAGCTAACTATGGCTACACCTTC; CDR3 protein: CASNPGGGANYGYTF
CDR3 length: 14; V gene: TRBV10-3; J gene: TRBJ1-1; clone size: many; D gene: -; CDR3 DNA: TGTGCCATCAGTGTGCAGAGTATTAACACTGAAGCTTTCTTT; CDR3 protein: CAISVQSINTEAFF
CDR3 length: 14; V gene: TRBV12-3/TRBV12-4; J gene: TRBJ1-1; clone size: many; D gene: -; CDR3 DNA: TGTGCCAGCAGTTTAACGAGGGGTCTCACTGAAGCTTTCTTT; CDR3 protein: CASSLTRGLTEAFF
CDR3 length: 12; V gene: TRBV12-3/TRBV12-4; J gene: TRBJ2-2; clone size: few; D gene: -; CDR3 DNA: TGTGCCAGCAGTTTTATCAGGGGTGGGCTGTTTTTT; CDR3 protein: CASSFIRGGLFF
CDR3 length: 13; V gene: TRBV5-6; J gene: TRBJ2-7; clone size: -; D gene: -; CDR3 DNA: TGTGCCAGCAGCTTCGGGACTCTCTACGAGCAGTACTTC; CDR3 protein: CASSFGTLYEQYF
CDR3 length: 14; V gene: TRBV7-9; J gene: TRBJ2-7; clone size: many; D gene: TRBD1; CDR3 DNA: TGTGCCAGCACCAAAGGGGCAGGGGGCTACGAGCAGTACTTC; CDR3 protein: CASTKGAGGYEQYF
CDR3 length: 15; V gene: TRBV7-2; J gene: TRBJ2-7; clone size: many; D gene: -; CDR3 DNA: TGTGCCAGCAGCCAGTGGAACGCAGGGATCTACGAGCAGTACTTC; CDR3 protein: CASSQWNAGIYEQYF
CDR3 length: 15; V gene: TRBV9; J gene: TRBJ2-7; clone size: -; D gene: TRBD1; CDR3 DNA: TGTGCCAGCAGCCCCTTCGGACAGGGGGCCCACGAGCAGTACTTC; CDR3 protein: CASSPFGQGAHEQYF
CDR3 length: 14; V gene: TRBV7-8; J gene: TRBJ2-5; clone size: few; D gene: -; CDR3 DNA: TGTGCCAGCAGCCACCACCTGAGGGGAGAGACCCAGTACTTC; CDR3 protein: CASSHHLRGETQYF
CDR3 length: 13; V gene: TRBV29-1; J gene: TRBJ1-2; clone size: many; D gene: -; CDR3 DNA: TGCAGCGTCCTCGAGGACGGGTTATATGGCTACACCTTC; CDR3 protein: CSVLEDGLYGYTF
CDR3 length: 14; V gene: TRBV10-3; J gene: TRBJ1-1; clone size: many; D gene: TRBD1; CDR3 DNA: TGTGCCATCAGCGATGACAGGGGAAACACTGAAGCTTTCTTT; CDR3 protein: CAISDDRGNTEAFF
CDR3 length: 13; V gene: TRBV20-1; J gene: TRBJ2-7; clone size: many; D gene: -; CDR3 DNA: TGCAGTGCTAGAGCCAGGGTTGGGTACGAGCAGTACTTC; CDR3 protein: CSARARVGYEQYF
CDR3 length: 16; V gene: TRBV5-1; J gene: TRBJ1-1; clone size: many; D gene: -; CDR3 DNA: TGCGCCAGCAGCTTATACCCGGGGGCTATTGTCGCTGAAGCTTTCTTT; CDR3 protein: CASSLYPGAIVAEAFF
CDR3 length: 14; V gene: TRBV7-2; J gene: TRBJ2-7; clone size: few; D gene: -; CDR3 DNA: TGTGCCAGCAGCTTATACGGTTCCAAGGAGGAGCAGTACTTC; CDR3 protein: CASSLYGSKEEQYF
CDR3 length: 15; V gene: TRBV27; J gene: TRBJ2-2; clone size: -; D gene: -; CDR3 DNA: TGTGCCAGCAGTTTAGAACCAGTGAACACCGGGGAGCTGTTTTTT; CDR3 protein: CASSLEPVNTGELFF
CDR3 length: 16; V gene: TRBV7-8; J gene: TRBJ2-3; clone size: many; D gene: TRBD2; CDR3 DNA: TGTGCCAGCATAACGGAACGGGGGGATAGGACAGATACGCAGTATTTT; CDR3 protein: CASITERGDRTDTQYF
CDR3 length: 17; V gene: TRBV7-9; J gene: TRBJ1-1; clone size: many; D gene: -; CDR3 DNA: TGTGCCAGCAGCTTAGCAACAGGGATAGTAGGGAAGACTGAAGCTTTCTTT; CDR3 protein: CASSLATGIVGKTEAFF
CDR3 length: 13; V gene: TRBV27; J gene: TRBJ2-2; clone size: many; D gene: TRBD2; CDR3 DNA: TGTGCCAGCAGTTTTGGACTAGCCGGGGAGCTGTTTTTT; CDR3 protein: CASSFGLAGELFF
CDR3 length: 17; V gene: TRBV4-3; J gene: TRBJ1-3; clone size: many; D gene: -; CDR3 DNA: TGCGCCAGCAGCCAAAGTCACGCCGGGACGGACGGAAACACCATATATTTT; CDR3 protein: CASSQSHAGTDGNTIYF
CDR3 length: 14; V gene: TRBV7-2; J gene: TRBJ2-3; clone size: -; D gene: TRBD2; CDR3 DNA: TGTGCCAGCAGCTTCCCGACTAGCTCTGATACGCAGTATTTT; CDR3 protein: CASSFPTSSDTQYF
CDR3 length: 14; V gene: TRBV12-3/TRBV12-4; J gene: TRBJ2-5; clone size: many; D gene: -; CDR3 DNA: TGTGCCAGCACCCTTGGATCCAGGATGGAGACCCAGTACTTC; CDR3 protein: CASTLGSRMETQYF
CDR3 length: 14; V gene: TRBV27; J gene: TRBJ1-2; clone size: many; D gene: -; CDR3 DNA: TGTGCCAGCAGCCTGACAGGATCTAACTATGGCTACACCTTC; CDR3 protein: CASSLTGSNYGYTF
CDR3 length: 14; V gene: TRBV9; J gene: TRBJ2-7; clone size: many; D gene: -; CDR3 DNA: TGTGCCAGCAGCCCACGGGGAGGCCACTACGAGCAGTACTTC; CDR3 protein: CASSPRGGHYEQYF
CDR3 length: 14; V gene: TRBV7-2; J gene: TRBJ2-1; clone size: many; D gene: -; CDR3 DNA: TGTGCCAGCAGCTTTTTTCCCCGGACGGCCTACCAAATCTTC; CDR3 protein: CASSFFPRTAYQIF
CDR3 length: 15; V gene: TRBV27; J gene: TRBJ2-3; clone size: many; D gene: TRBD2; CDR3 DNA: TGTGCCAGCAGTTGGGGGACTAGCGGGAGTGATACGCAGTATTTT; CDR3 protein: CASSWGTSGSDTQYF
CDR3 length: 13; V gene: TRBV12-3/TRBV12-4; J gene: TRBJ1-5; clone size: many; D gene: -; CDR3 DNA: TGTGCCAGCAGTTACGGAAGGGGTCAGCCCCAGCATTTT; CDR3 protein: CASSYGRGQPQHF
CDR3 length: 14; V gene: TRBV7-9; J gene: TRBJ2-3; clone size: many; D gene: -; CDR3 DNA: TGTGCCAGCAGCTCGGGACTTGCCACAGATACGCAGTATTTT; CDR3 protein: CASSSGLATDTQYF
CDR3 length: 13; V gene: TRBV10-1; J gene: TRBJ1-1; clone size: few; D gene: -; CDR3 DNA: TGCGCCGCGTCAATTGGGGTTGGAACTGAAGCTTTCTTT; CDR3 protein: CAASIGVGTEAFF
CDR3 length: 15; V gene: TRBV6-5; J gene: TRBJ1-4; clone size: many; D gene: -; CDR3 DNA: TGTGCCAGCAGTTACCAGGAGGCAACTAATGAAAAACTGTTTTTT; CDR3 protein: CASSYQEATNEKLFF
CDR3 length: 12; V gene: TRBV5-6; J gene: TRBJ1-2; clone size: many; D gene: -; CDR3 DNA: TGTGCCACCCCGCGAATACGGTATGGCTACACCTTC; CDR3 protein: CATPRIRYGYTF
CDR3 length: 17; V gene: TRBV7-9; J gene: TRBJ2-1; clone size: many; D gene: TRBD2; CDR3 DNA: TGTGCCAGCAGCCGGGGGCTAGCGGGAATGTCAGATAATGAGCAGTTCTTC; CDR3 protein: CASSRGLAGMSDNEQFF
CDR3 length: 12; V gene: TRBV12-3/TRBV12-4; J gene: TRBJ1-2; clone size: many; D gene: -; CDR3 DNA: TGTGCCAGCAGTTGGACTGTCGATGGCTACACCTTC; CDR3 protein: CASSWTVDGYTF
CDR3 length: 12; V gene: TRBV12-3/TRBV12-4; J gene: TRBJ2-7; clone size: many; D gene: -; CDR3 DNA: TGTGCCAGCAGTTTATCTCTTGCCGAGCAGTACTTC; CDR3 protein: CASSLSLAEQYF
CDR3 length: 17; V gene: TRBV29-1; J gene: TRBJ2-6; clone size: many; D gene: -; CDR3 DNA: TGCAGCGTTGTGATCTTCCAGGGAGGATCTGGGGCCAACGTCCTGACTTTC; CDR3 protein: CSVVIFQGGSGANVLTF
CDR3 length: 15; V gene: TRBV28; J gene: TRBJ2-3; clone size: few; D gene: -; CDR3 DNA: TGTGCCAGCAGCTGGGAAGATCGACGCACAGATACGCAGTATTTT; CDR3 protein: CASSWEDRRTDTQYF
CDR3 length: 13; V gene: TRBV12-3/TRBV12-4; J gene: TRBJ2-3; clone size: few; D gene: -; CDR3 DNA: TGTGCCAGCAGTTTAGTAGGGGCAGATACGCAGTATTTT; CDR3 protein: CASSLVGADTQYF
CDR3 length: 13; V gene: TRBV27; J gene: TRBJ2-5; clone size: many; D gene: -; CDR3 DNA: TGTGCCAGCATGAAGGGTAAACAAGAGACCCAGTACTTC; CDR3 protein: CASMKGKQETQYF
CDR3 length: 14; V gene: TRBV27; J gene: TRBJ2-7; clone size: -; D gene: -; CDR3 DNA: TGTGCCAGCAGTTTCACAATTCGGTGGGAAGAGCAGTACTTC; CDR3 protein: CASSFTIRWEEQYF